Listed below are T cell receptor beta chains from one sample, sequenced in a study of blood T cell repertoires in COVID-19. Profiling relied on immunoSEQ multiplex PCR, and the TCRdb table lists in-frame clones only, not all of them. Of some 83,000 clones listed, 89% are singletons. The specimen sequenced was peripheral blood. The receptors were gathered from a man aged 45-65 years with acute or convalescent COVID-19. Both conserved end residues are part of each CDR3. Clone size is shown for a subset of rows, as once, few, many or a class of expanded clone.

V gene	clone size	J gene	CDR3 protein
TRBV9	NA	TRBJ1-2	CASSPGEGYGYTF
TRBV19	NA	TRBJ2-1	CASTRSGSYYNEQFF
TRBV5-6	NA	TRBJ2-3	CASSSLGGGYTDTQYF
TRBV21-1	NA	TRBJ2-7	CASSKEIRANPGLAISYEQYF
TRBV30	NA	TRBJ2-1	CASLIAGGLYNEQFF
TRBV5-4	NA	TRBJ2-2	CASSPTGGNTGELFF
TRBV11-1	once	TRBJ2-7	CASSYRRDGFEQYF
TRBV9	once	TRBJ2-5	CASSLQGSQETQYF
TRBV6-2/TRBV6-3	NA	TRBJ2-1	CASSYSIGDEQFF
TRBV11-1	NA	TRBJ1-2	CASQDRAGRYTF
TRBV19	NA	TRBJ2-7	CASSGAYEQYF
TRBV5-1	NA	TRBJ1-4	CASSPDSFNEKLFF
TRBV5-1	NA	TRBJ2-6	CASSFDFGVNSGANVLTF
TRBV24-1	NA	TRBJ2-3	CATSVRDTQYF
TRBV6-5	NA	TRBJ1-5	CASSLDRNQPQHF
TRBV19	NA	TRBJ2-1	CASSKRTSGSDEQFF
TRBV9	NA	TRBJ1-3	CASSPRGVPTAGNTIYF
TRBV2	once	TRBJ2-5	CASSTWGQQETQYF
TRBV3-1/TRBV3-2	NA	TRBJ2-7	CASSQVPGLAGEQYF
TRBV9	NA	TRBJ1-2	CASSVGGTGNYGYTF
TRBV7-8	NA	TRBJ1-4	CASSLAGPNEKLFF
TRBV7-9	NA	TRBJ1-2	CASAKGGVFYGYTF
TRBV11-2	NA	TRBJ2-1	CASSLVSGYNEQFF
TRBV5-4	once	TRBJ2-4	CASSLGGTSGYPTKNIQYF
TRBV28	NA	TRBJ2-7	CASGRQGSPYEQYF
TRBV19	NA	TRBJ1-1	CASGDNRGNVEAFF
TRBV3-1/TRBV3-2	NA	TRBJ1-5	CASSQGTGEGNQPQHF
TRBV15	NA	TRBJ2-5	CATSRDQGLGETQYF
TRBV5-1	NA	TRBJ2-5	CASSRGDRSLPQYF
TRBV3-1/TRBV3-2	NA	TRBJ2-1	CASSQDIPGAGEQFF
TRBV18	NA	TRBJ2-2	CASSQGQENTGELFF
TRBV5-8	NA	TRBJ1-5	CASSFRTGGVGNQPQHF
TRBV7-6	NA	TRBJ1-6	CASSWGGVGYNSPLHF
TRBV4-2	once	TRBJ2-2	CASSHSYPQGAPTGELFF
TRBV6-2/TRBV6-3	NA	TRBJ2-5	CASSYSGQGIEQTQYF
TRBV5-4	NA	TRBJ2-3	CASSLAGGVTDTQYF
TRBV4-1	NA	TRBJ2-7	CASSLTDRGLYEQYF
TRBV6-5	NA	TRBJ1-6	CASRRSYNSPLHF
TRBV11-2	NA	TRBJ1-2	CASSLQGNGYTF
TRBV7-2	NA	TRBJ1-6	CASSLGHRNSPLHF
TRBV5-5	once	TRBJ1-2	CASSRDTYGYTF
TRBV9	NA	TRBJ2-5	CASSSPTETQYF
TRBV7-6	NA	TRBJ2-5	CASSSGLQETQYF
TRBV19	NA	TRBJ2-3	CASSPRAGQGSDTQYF
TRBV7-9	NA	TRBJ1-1	CASSLVQVNTEAFF
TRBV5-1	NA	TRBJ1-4	CASSLAVFGTGGTNEKLFF
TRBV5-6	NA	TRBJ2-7	CASSFRRPHEQYF
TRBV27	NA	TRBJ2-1	CASSPLWTSGVSNEQFF
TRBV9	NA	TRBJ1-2	CASTREPTGQYYGYTF
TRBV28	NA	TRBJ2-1	CASRTITSGRMYNEQFF
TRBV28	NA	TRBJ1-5	CASKEARGYNQPQHF
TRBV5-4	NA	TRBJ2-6	CASRLRTAGANVLTF
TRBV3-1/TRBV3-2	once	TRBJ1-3	CASSPSGNTIYF
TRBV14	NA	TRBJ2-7	CASSQDWGHEQYF